This passage covers 27 T cell receptor beta chains from one sample sequenced in a study of blood T cell repertoires in COVID-19. Repertoires were generated with immunoSEQ multiplex PCR, while TCRdb's copy carries only in-frame clones and drops some. The table has some 43,000 clones, roughly 80% seen once; the top ten hold about a quarter. Sequenced: peripheral blood. The receptors were sampled from a woman aged 60 to 75 with acute or convalescent COVID-19.

V and J are TRBV5-1 and TRBJ2-5, with unresolved D. Germline V lookup: CDR1 SGHRS, CDR2 YFSETQ. Trimming took 3 bases from V and 4 from J, leaving 4 bases between them. The CDR3 is 11 residues long. As DNA, the CDR3 is TGCGCCAGCAGCTCAGGAGAGACCCAGTACTTC. Encoded protein: CASSSGETQYF.

The chain carries TRBV6-2 or TRBV6-3 and TRBJ2-6; D gene uncertain. From germline, CDR1 is MNHEY and CDR2 SVGEGT. This CDR3 has 16 amino acids. The V end was cut by 0 bases, the J end by 0 bases, with 6 bases between. The DNA for the CDR3 is TGTGCCAGCAGTTACTCGCGTCTCTCTGGGGCCAACGTCCTGACTTTC. Translated, it gives CASSYSRLSGANVLTF.

The chain has TRBV18 and TRBJ2-7; 7 bases line up with TRBD1. J was trimmed by 2 bases and V by 0 bases; bases with no gene match: 7. The CDR3 sequence is 16 residues long. CDR1 and CDR2 from the germline V gene are KGHSH and LQKENI. Here the CDR3 DNA reads TGTGCCAGCTCACCACCCTCGAGGGGGCCCCCCTACGAGCAGTACTTC. As protein: CASSPPSRGPPYEQYF.

The chain joins TRBV27 to TRBJ2-5; 9 nucleotides align to TRBD2. CDR3 length equals 14 residues. From germline, CDR1 is MNHEY and CDR2 SMNVEV (reference sequence). V was clipped by 5 bases and J by 5 bases; unmatched bases: 6. Here the CDR3 DNA reads TGTGCCAGCAGTAGCGGACTAGCGTGGGAGACCCAGTACTTC. Translation: CASSSGLAWETQYF.

For the CDR3, the DNA is TGTGCCAGCAGTGCTACAGGGAAAAGAGAACTTGGCTACACCTTC. This sequence encodes CASSATGKRELGYTF. The chain employs TRBV2 and TRBJ1-2; TRBD1 might be the D (6 bases). The CDR3 has 15 residues. The V gene's germline CDR1 is SNHLY and CDR2 FYNNEI. The V end lost 4 bases, the J end lost 7 bases, and 19 bases lay between the germline ends.

The gene calls are TRBV6-1 and TRBJ1-2, with TRBD1 as a possible D gene (6 bases). V was trimmed by 2 bases and J by 4 bases, leaving 8 bases between them. The germline V gene has CDR1 MNHNS and CDR2 SASEGT. This CDR3 region has 13 residues. CDR3 DNA: TGTGCCAGCAGTGAACGGGACATCTATGGCTACACCTTC. This sequence encodes CASSERDIYGYTF.

This chain joins TRBV7-3 and TRBJ2-2; D call uncertain. Germline CDR1 reads SGHTA; CDR2 reads FQGTGA. The V end was cut by 5 bases, the J end by 4 bases, with 5 bases between. The CDR3 totals 12 residues. CDR3 residues: CASSPFTGELFF. The CDR3 coding sequence is TGTGCCAGCAGCCCCTTCACCGGGGAGCTGTTTTTT.

This chain uses TRBV6-5 with TRBJ1-4, with D perhaps TRBD1 (6 bases). Germline V gene data show CDR1 as MNHEY and CDR2 as SVGAGI. V lost 8 bases to trimming and J lost 8 bases, with 15 bases between them. The CDR3 length is 13 residues. Here the CDR3 DNA reads TGTGCCAGCGAAAAACAGGGAGGGGAAAAACTGTTTTTT. This translates into CASEKQGGEKLFF.

V is TRBV3-1 (or the pseudogene TRBV3-2) and J is TRBJ2-3; D call uncertain. V lost 10 bases to trimming and J lost 11 bases, with 19 bases between them. The CDR3 contains 12 residues. Per germline, CDR1 LGHDT and CDR2 YNNKEL (reference sequence). The CDR3 nucleotides read TGTGCCACCCATAAACTCCAAATGCGGCAGTATTTT. It codes for CATHKLQMRQYF.

The table lists this clone with a count of one. The chain has TRBV13 and TRBJ2-7; tentatively, D is TRBD1 (5 bases). CDR1 is PRHDT and CDR2 is FYEKMQ in the germline V gene (reference sequence). The V end was cut by 0 bases, the J end by 6 bases, with 9 bases between. This CDR3 region has 13 residues. The CDR3 DNA follows: TGTGCCAGCAGCTTAGGGCAGGGCACCGAGCAGTACTTC. It yields the protein CASSLGQGTEQYF.

Notes on this clone: A read error may produce the germline difference seen at one junction end. The chain has TRBV11-2 and TRBJ2-5, with 7 bases that match TRBD2. Germline values: CDR1 SGHAT, CDR2 FQNNGV. This CDR3 has 16 residues. CDR3 residues: CASCLGSGGGQETQYF. The CDR3, as DNA: TGTGCCAGCTGCTTAGGGTCGGGGGGAGGGCAAGAGACCCAGTACTTC.

The rearrangement links TRBV19 to TRBJ1-2; 8 bases agree with TRBD1. V lost 5 bases to trimming and J lost 6 bases; unmatched junction nucleotides: 5. Germline V gene data show CDR1 as LNHDA and CDR2 as SQIVND (reference sequence). The CDR3 consists of 13 residues. CDR3 DNA: TGTGCCAGTAGTTTTTCCAGGGGGCATGGCTACACCTTC. Protein sequence: CASSFSRGHGYTF.

This sequence joins TRBV7-6 and TRBJ2-1; TRBD1 matches 7 bases. The V and J ends lost 5 bases and 5 bases, in that order; junction bases with no gene match: 9. The CDR3 has 15 residues. Germline loops: CDR1 SGHVS, CDR2 FNYEAQ. The CDR3 protein is CASSEQGKGHNEQFF. The CDR3 DNA is TGTGCCAGCAGCGAACAGGGGAAGGGCCACAATGAGCAGTTCTTC.

This chain uses TRBV9 with TRBJ2-3, with TRBD2 as a possible D gene (6 bases). The germline V gene has CDR1 SGDLS and CDR2 YYNGEE. V lost 0 bases, J lost 0 bases, and 8 bases lay in between. CDR3 size: 15 residues. The CDR3 loop reads CASSVGAGSTDTQYF. CDR3 bases: TGTGCCAGCAGCGTAGGCGCGGGGAGCACAGATACGCAGTATTTT.

The chain carries TRBV30 and TRBJ2-3; no firm D call. Trimming removed 3 bases at V and 1 base at J, with 8 bases between. The CDR3 extends over 13 amino acids. Germline V CDR1 and CDR2: GTSNPN, SVGIG (reference sequence). CDR3 region: CAWRRPGTDTQYF. The CDR3 DNA reads as TGTGCCTGGAGGAGGCCCGGCACAGATACGCAGTATTTT. The entire variable domain, with the rest obtained from reference TRBV30 and TRBJ2-3, is as follows: SQTIHQWPATLVQPVGSPLSLECTVEGTSNPNLYWYRQAAGRGLQLLFYSVGIGQISSEVPQNLSASRPQDRQFILSSKKLLLSDSGFYLCAWRRPGTDTQYFGPGTRLTVL.

This clone showed up just a few times. J is TRBJ2-7 and V is TRBV11-2; 7 nucleotides match TRBD1. V shed 5 bases, J shed 7 bases, and the junction held 14 bases outside the gene matches. Germline V CDR1 and CDR2: SGHAT, FQNNGV. The CDR3 sequence is 15 residues long. CDR3 sequence (DNA): TGTGCCAGCAGCACAGCCGGACAGGCTTTTGGAGAGCAGTACTTC. Amino acid sequence: CASSTAGQAFGEQYF.

The J gene is TRBJ2-1, the V gene TRBV7-9; the D gene is possibly TRBD1 (7 bases). The CDR3 is made up of 15 amino acids. Per the germline V gene, CDR1 is SEHNR and CDR2 is FQNEAQ (reference sequence). With 5 bases removed from V and 7 bases from J, the gap between germline ends came to 18 bases. CDR3 in DNA: TGTGCCAGCAGCCTTGACTGGACAGGAGGGAATGAGCAGTTCTTC. Its translation is CASSLDWTGGNEQFF.

This chain connects TRBV3-1 (or the pseudogene TRBV3-2) to TRBJ2-3; D is perhaps TRBD2 (6 bases). V lost 8 bases to trimming and J lost 3 bases, with 15 bases between them. In germline, CDR1 is LGHDT, CDR2 YNNKEL (reference sequence). There are 14 residues in the CDR3. The CDR3 DNA sequence: TGTGCCAGCCGTCTTTCCCTAGCGACAGATACGCAGTATTTT. It encodes CASRLSLATDTQYF.

The chain uses TRBV5-1 and TRBJ1-1, with no clear D. Germline V CDR1 and CDR2: SGHRS, YFSETQ. V lost 4 bases and J lost 0, with 13 bases in between. The CDR3 contains 15 residues. CDR3 loop: CASSMGVAMNTEAFF. The DNA of the CDR3 is TGCGCCAGCAGCATGGGAGTCGCGATGAACACTGAAGCTTTCTTT. The full variable domain, with the rest looked up from reference TRBV5-1 and TRBJ1-1, is KAGVTQTPRYLIKTRGQQVTLSCSPISGHRSVSWYQQTPGQGLQFLFEYFSETQRNKGNFPGRFSGRQFSNSRSEMNVSTLELGDSALYLCASSMGVAMNTEAFFGQGTRLTVV.

The chain joins TRBV5-1 to TRBJ1-1; the match to TRBD1 covers 7 bases. CDR1 SGHRS and CDR2 YFSETQ come from the germline V gene. The V and J ends lost 3 bases and 7 bases, in that order; junction bases with no gene match: 3. CDR3 length: 12 residues. In DNA, the CDR3 is TGCGCCAGCAGCTCACAGGGGATTGAAGCTTTCTTT. This translates into CASSSQGIEAFF.

The genes are TRBV7-7 and TRBJ2-3; the match to TRBD2 covers 7 bases. The V gene's germline CDR1 is SSHAT and CDR2 FNYEAQ (reference sequence). The trim removed 5 bases at V and 2 bases at J, leaving 4 bases unmatched. The CDR3 consists of 14 residues. The CDR3 DNA is TGTGCCAGCAGCCGAGCGGGGCCCACAGATACGCAGTATTTT. Protein product: CASSRAGPTDTQYF.

This sequence joins TRBV27 and TRBJ2-5; 7 nucleotides match TRBD1. The germline V gene encodes CDR1 MNHEY and CDR2 SMNVEV (reference sequence). The CDR3 loop spans 16 amino acids. Losses at the gene ends were 5 bases for V and 0 bases for J; bases not matched to a gene: 9. The CDR3 sequence is CASSLATGPYQETQYF. For the CDR3, the DNA is TGTGCCAGCAGTCTGGCGACAGGGCCGTACCAAGAGACCCAGTACTTC.

The chain combines TRBV19 with TRBJ1-5; TRBD1 aligns across 10 bases. Germline CDR1 reads LNHDA; CDR2 reads SQIVND (reference sequence). The CDR3 loop spans 15 amino acids. Trimming took 6 bases from V and 4 from J; bases not matched to a gene: 6. The CDR3 DNA is TGTGCCAGTAGGCGACAGGGGGCGCAGAATCAGCCCCAGCATTTT. As protein: CASRRQGAQNQPQHF.

CDR3 sequence (DNA): TGTGCCATCAGGGCCGGACAGGGATCCTACGAGCAGTACTTC. Amino acid sequence: CAIRAGQGSYEQYF. The chain joins TRBV10-3 to TRBJ2-7; 8 bases line up with TRBD1. Germline trimming cut 6 bases from V and 1 base from J; bases unmatched to any gene: 5. The CDR3 loop spans 14 amino acids. The V gene's germline CDR1 is ENHRY and CDR2 SYGVKD.

The V call is TRBV18, the J call TRBJ1-2; D unclear. V lost 3 bases and J 3 bases, leaving 17 bases between the germline ends. CDR1 and CDR2 (germline): KGHSH, LQKENI. This CDR3 comprises 16 residues. The CDR3, as DNA: TGTGCCAGCTCACCCAGGCTGTCAGGATTCGACTATGGCTACACCTTC. This codes for CASSPRLSGFDYGYTF.

The chain links TRBV19 to TRBJ2-3; D gene unclear. V was clipped by 7 bases and J by 9 bases, with 17 bases between them. This CDR3 is built from 13 residues. Germline loops: CDR1 LNHDA, CDR2 SQIVND (reference sequence). DNA of the CDR3: TGTGCCAGTAAGGAGACGGTCTATGAAACGCAGTATTTT. Protein sequence: CASKETVYETQYF.

J is TRBJ2-2 and V is TRBV7-2; perhaps TRBD2 as D (6 bases). The CDR3 extends over 15 amino acids. Germline V CDR1 and CDR2: SGHTA, FQGNSA. Trimming left V 1 base short and J 4 bases short, with 10 bases between. The DNA of the CDR3 is TGTGCCAGCAGCTTAGTGGCGGGACTCACCGGGGAGCTGTTTTTT. Translation gives CASSLVAGLTGELFF.